This T cell receptor (beta chain) stems from a study of Graves' ophthalmopathy and Graves' hyperthyroidism. As the template, RNA transcripts were used to amplify TCR beta CDR3 regions. Second-round multiplex PCR followed a first-round RT-PCR using HTBI primers. TCRdb fed the multiplex PCR reads into MiXCR, producing one record per CDR3 protein. Of some 25,000 distinct CDR3 sequences in the sample, approximately 48% were seen once. Other autoimmune diseases, uncontrolled infections, pregnancy and lactation each led to patient exclusion. The PBMC fraction was derived from under 11 ml of fresh peripheral blood. Germline lookup yields CDR1 SNHLY and CDR2 FYNNEI. This CDR3 contains 14 residues. The V end lost 1 base, the J end lost 0 bases, and 7 bases lay between the germline ends. Comment on this clonotype: Its antigen is still unknown.

Notes on the study in general: Blood contained most expanded thyroid clonotypes exceeding 0.001 frequency.

The specimen was peripheral blood. This sequence was found in an adult woman with stable Graves' hyperthyroidism. This chain connects TRBV2 to TRBJ2-7; D remains ambiguous. For the CDR3, the DNA is TGTGCCAGCAGTGAAGGGCAGCACTCCTACGAGCAGTACTTC. Protein sequence: CASSEGQHSYEQYF.